The clone carrying this TCR beta chain was detected only a few times. The antigen remains unidentified. Germline V gene sequence: CDR1 SGHKS, CDR2 YYEKEE (reference sequence). This CDR3 has 15 amino acids. V trimming: 3 bases; J trimming: 7 bases; junction bases outside the gene matches: 10. The data derive from a study of T cells after yellow fever vaccination. Study findings and constraints: Peaking faster, on day 5 versus 15, the secondary response was nonetheless weaker.

Conversion of TCR transcripts into cDNA relied on 5'RACE template switching, which added a universal primer site and UMIs. TCRdb ran MiXCR on the 5' RACE reads and lists one entry per CDR3 protein. The data show fewer than 350,000 distinct CDR3 sequences, around 4.3% seen once. This TCR was sampled from a man aged 18 to 35 who received the YFV17D yellow fever vaccine. The chain employs TRBV5-5 and TRBJ2-4; 7 bases fit TRBD1. The sequencing here drew on PBMCs, taken 15 days after the yellow fever booster vaccination. The CDR3 here is CASSWAGGGLNIQYF. In DNA form, the CDR3 reads TGTGCCAGCAGCTGGGCAGGGGGTGGACTGAACATTCAGTACTTC.